This T cell receptor beta chain is from a study of cytomegalovirus exposure and HLA in healthy donors (dated by TCRdb to 2017 to 2019). Background on the whole study: According to an earlier analysis of a few hundred of the donors, about 179 million T cells yielded over 100 million unique TCR beta sequences and roughly 280 Gb of sequence data. About 300 gigabases of sequencing data and 80 million or so unique TCR sequences were included in an early release covering 500 to 750 HLA-typed donors. Of the roughly 400 genotyped donors, roughly 85% fell in the genetic ancestry cluster associated with self-reported Caucasian donors. To predict cytomegalovirus infection status, the study combined high-throughput TCR immunosequencing, statistical association of individual TCRs with disease status, and machine learning. The later analysis used no new phenotypic data to find candidate immune exposures, relying instead on TCR beta sequences and their occurrence across donors. An earlier analysis of several hundred of the donors used high-throughput TCR beta sequencing to judge whether each TCR beta V gene segment behaved as functional or pseudogenic. HLA typing covered class I and class II loci at four-digit resolution. Every discovery cohort repertoire had been produced on one sequencing platform. Roughly 5 DR-DQ haplotypes were handled as single units for association and clustering, since linkage in the cohort was strong. A later genetic analysis used genome-wide SNP genotypes for 398 of the 666 donors, treating that subset as a discovery cohort. In a later analysis, previously published TCR beta repertoires from fewer than 750 donors were re-analyzed and high-resolution HLA genotyping was added so that TCR occurrence patterns could be studied. Donor age, sex, ethnicity and CMV serostatus were compiled together with the repertoire data. The study was designed to test whether signatures of past pathogen exposure could be identified by cataloging public T cell receptors. Along with the approximately 670-subject first cohort, a separate validation cohort of over a hundred different subjects was used. Across around 400 genotyped donors of the cohort, an average of roughly 200,000 unique TCR beta nucleotide sequences per donor were sequenced, and about a sixth of those sequences were non-productive. The number of donors typed differed by locus, with about 629-630 for A, B, C, DRB1 and DQB1, approximately 500 for DQA1, over 600 for DPA1, and around 450 for DPB1. The T cell repertoires of 550 to 850 subjects were profiled by immunosequencing and related to cytomegalovirus serostatus. The study at large found these results: Strong co-occurrence of HLA alleles, especially DR and DQ, made assigning TCR associations to individual alleles difficult. A further reported finding was that TCR beta sequences accurately predicted the HLA-A and HLA-B alleles for most subjects in the first cohort. CMV serostatus was the only immune exposure information available for the cohort. In a later analysis, 16,951 TCR beta sequences were associated with specific HLA alleles at a false discovery rate of 0.05. In a later analysis, HLA-associated TCR beta chains showed more clonal expansion and lower generation probabilities than non-associated chains that were equally common. Linkage disequilibrium might explain the correlated functional status among segregating V segments, but an unknown experimental factor could not be excluded. A later genetic analysis reported fewer N-insertions in productive TCRs among donors in an Asian-associated ancestry cluster than the roughly 700-donor mean. According to a later analysis, most CMV-associated TCR beta chains appeared to be HLA-restricted, and the HLA associations seemed to be driven largely by CMV exposure. A few of the identified cytomegalovirus-associated TCR beta chains were confirmed in vitro to be specific for cytomegalovirus antigens. In a later analysis, TCR association rates were found to vary across HLA loci, with the most associated TCRs seen for DRB1 alleles and the fewest for HLA-C alleles. Some IMGT-functional V segments, including TRBV6-2 and TRBV6-3, could not be distinguished by the 87-base-pair reads and were therefore excluded. The authors suggested that the approach could potentially be extended to other disease states and immunological phenotypes. An association between a missense DCLRE1C variant and V-gene and J-gene trimming of TCR beta chains was found in a later genetic analysis and replicated in an independent cohort. The classifier was reported to diagnose cytomegalovirus status with high specificity and sensitivity in both the original and validation cohorts. A cluster of highly shared sequence variants was judged likely to be a technical artifact of the sequencing pipeline. In an earlier analysis of some 550 of the donors, most TCR beta V segments were observed in productive rearrangements about 87% or about 30% of the time, broadly matching IMGT annotations. In this cohort, only TCR beta chains were sequenced, and detectable features were limited by the absence of alpha or paired-chain data. The study gave a list of around 170 TCR beta chains associated with cytomegalovirus. Roughly uniform sequencing depth across donors was assumed in presence/absence analyses, although this assumption may not hold. Most TCR sequences were observed very rarely across donors, whereas some public TCRs were present in many individuals. A later analysis reported that several top co-occurrence clusters appeared linked to parvovirus B19, influenza, CMV and Epstein-Barr virus. Because HLA typing was missing for some donors at each locus, association tests included only the typed subset. Because counts were too low, about 15 rarely observed V segments, including chromosome 9 orphons, were left out of the earlier analysis of about 500 of the donors.

Library prep was done by the immunoSEQ multiplex PCR assay. For the multiplex PCR, a mixture combining 60 forward primers for TCR Vbeta segments and 13 reverse primers for TCR Jbeta segments was used. The CDR3 region of rearranged TCR beta genes was amplified from genomic DNA by a multiplex PCR assay. On the Illumina HiSeq System, the amplified TCR beta libraries were sequenced as 87-base-pair reads. Under the source paper's analysis protocol: Across the roughly 700 repertoires, a later analysis counted approximately 75 million unique TCR beta chains, approximately 10 million of which were shared by at least two donors. Raw reads were error-corrected and collapsed into unique sequences by a nearest-neighbor algorithm in which closely related sequences were merged to remove PCR and sequencing errors. V, D and J gene segments were assigned by aligning CDR3 sequences to IMGT reference sequences. For a sequence to be retained, at least a six-nucleotide match to both a V gene segment and a J gene segment was required. A rearrangement counted as productive if the CDR3 had no stop codons and remained in frame with V and J, and every other rearrangement counted as non-productive. Following IMGT convention, CDR3 was defined as the stretch from the second conserved V-encoded cysteine to the conserved J-encoded phenylalanine. Sequences without an unambiguous match to a single V gene segment were excluded from the earlier analysis of about 630 of the donors. In an earlier analysis of several hundred of the donors, a V segment was called functional when productive rearrangements were above 56.7%, and segregating when the standard deviation between donors exceeded 5%. A statistical classification framework was developed to diagnose cytomegalovirus status using the catalog of TCR beta chain sequences. V and J gene assignment, in a later analysis, came from comparing TCR nucleotide sequences with IMGT/GENE-DB human TR gene sequences. The TCRdist pipeline was used in a later analysis to assign CDR3 sequences and most-parsimonious VDJ recombination scenarios. In a later analysis, each TCR beta chain was defined by its CDR3 amino acid sequence together with its V-gene family, and reads without a unique V-gene family were excluded. To address suspected cross-contamination and a sequencing artifact, a later analysis removed roughly 580 highly shared, low-generation-probability nucleotide sequences. A later analysis calculated a clonal expansion index for each public chain from normalized within-repertoire ranks of inferred template counts. In a later analysis, generation probabilities were computed using a VDJ recombination model fitted to out-of-frame rearrangements, and the results were checked against IGoR. In a later analysis, TCR-TCR, TCR-HLA and TCR-CMV co-occurrence was scored with hypergeometric tests, and a repertoire-size bias correction was applied to TCR pairs. A later analysis estimated false discovery rates by permuting HLA or CMV assignments 20 times. In a later analysis, co-occurring TCRs were grouped with DBSCAN, and TCRdist sequence similarity was added when clustering was performed within HLA-allele-positive subsets. Repertoires with fewer than 30,000 or more than 120,000 public chains were left out of co-occurrence clustering, as were five repertoires with anomalous nucleotide sharing. In TCRdb, the immuneACCESS table is reduced to in-frame sequences with V and J assigned. These tables do not hold every clone; where another copy was compared, an unresolved V gene accounts for under half, and the others remain unexplained. V and J calls and clone size are given by that table; D and trimming were obtained from the DNA. Across this sample there are some 140,000 clones, with approximately 79% seen only once. The top ten constitute around 1% of the sample.

The cohort consisted of 650 to 700 healthy bone marrow donors. All cohort members were sampled while nominally healthy, although unrecorded immune exposures were likely present. The donor tested CMV seronegative and was one of the 352 seronegative cohort members. Every donor gave a peripheral blood sample, and the peripheral blood mononuclear cells from that sample were used for TCR beta sequencing. Genomic DNA was extracted from the blood cell samples with the Qiagen DNeasy Blood Extraction Kit. As encoded in the germline V gene, CDR1 is SGDLS while CDR2 is YYNGEE. The CDR3 sequence holds 16 residues, the cysteine and phenylalanine included. Only CDR3 DNA is held: 48 bases, read in frame from base 1. Ends trimmed: V by 3 bases, J by 7 bases; bases unmatched to a gene: 7. This clone has just a few counts. It has no known antigen specificity. No per-base quality is available; no much larger clone lies one base away.

The rearrangement combines TRBV9 with TRBJ2-1, with 13 central nucleotides matching TRBD2. Input material: PBMCs. The receptor's source is a male donor in good health and CMV-seronegative. The CDR3 loop reads CASSAGLAGSENEQFF. The sequenced DNA is TGTGCCAGCAGCGCGGGACTAGCGGGGAGTGAGAATGAGCAGTTCTTC.